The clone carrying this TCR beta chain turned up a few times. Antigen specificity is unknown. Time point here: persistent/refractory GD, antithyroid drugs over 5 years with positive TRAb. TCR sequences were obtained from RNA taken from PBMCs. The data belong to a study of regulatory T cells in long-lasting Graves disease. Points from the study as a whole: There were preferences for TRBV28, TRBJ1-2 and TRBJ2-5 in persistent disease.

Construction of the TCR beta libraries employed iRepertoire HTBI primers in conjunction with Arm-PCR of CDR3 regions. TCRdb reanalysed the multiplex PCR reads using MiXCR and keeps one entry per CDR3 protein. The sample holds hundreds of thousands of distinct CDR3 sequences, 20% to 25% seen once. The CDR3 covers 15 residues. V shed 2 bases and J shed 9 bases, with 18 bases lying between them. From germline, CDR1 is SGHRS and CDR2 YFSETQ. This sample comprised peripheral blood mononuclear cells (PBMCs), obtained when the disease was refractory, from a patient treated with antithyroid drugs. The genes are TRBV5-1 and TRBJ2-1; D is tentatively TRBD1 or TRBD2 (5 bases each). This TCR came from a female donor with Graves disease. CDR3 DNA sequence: TGCGCCAGCAGCTTTGGGGCTACCGGTGGGAGTGAGCAGTTCTTC. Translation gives CASSFGATGGSEQFF.